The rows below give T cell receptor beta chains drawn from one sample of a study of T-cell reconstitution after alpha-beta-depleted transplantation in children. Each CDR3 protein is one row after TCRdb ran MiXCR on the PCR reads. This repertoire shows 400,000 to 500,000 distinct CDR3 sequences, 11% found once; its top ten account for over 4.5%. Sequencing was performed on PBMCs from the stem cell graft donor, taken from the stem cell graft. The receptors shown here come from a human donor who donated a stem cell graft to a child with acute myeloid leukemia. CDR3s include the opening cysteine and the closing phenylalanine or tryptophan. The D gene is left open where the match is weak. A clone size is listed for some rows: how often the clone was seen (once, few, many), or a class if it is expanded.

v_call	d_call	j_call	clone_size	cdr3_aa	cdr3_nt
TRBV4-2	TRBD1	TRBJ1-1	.	CASSLRQGTNTEAFF	TGTGCCAGCAGCCTACGACAGGGGACGAACACTGAAGCTTTCTTT
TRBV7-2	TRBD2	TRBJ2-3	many	CASSPLGGGHSDTQYF	TGTGCCAGCAGCCCCCTGGGGGGAGGGCACTCAGATACGCAGTATTTT
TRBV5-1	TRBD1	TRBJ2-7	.	CASSLVSAGGLYEQYF	TGCGCCAGCAGCTTGGTCTCGGCAGGGGGCCTCTACGAGCAGTACTTC
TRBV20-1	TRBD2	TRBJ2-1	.	CSARSGTSGRMNEQFF	TGCAGTGCTAGGTCCGGGACTAGCGGGAGAATGAATGAGCAGTTCTTC
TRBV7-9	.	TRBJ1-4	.	CASSTRTREKLFF	TGTGCCAGCAGCACCCGTACGAGGGAAAAACTGTTTTTT
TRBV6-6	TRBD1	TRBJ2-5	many	CASSLQGGETQYF	TGTGCCAGCAGTTTACAGGGGGGAGAGACCCAGTACTTC
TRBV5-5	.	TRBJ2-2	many	CASSGQANTGELFF	TGTGCCAGCAGTGGGCAGGCAAACACCGGGGAGCTGTTTTTT
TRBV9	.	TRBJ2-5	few	CASSVEGPGTQYF	TGTGCCAGCAGCGTAGAGGGCCCCGGGACCCAGTACTTC
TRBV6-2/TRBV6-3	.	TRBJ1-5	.	CASSYSMAAPRQPQHF	TGTGCCAGCAGTTACTCGATGGCAGCTCCCAGGCAGCCCCAGCATTTT
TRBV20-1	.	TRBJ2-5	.	CSARVVREEETQYF	TGCAGTGCTAGAGTGGTCAGGGAGGAAGAGACCCAGTACTTC
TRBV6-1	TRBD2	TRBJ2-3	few	CASSTGTREYTQYF	TGTGCCAGCAGTACCGGGACTAGAGAATATACGCAGTATTTT
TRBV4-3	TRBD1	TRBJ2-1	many	CASSDGTGVYNEQFF	TGCGCCAGCAGCGACGGGACAGGGGTATACAATGAGCAGTTCTTC
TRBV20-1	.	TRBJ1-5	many	CSAASSGSNQPQHF	TGCAGTGCCGCTTCCAGCGGTAGCAATCAGCCCCAGCATTTT
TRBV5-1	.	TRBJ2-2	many	CASSNTGLIANTGELFF	TGCGCCAGCAGCAATACCGGACTGATCGCGAACACCGGGGAGCTGTTTTTT
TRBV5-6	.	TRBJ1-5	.	CASSLFRNSNQPQHF	TGTGCCAGCAGCTTGTTCCGGAATAGCAATCAGCCCCAGCATTTT
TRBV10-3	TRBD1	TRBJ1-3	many	CAITGGTGNTIYF	TGTGCCATAACAGGGGGCACTGGAAACACCATATATTTT
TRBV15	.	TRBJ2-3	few	CATGTDTQYF	TGTGCCACTGGGACAGATACGCAGTATTTT
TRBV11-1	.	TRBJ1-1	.	CASSRDGGNTEAFF	TGTGCCAGCAGCCGGGATGGGGGGAACACTGAAGCTTTCTTT
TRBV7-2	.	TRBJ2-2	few	CASSLRLEHTGELFF	TGTGCCAGCAGCTTAAGACTCGAGCATACCGGGGAGCTGTTTTTT
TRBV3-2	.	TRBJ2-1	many	CASRLYNEQFF	TGTGCCAGCAGGTTATACAATGAGCAGTTCTTC
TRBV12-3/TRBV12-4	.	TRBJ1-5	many	CASSLGPGSPQHF	TGTGCCAGCAGTTTAGGACCGGGATCGCCCCAGCATTTT
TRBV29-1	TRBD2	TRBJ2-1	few	CSVEKGLAGVNEQFF	TGCAGCGTTGAAAAGGGCCTAGCGGGAGTCAATGAGCAGTTCTTC
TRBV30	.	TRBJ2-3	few	CAWSTTDSTDTQYF	TGTGCCTGGAGTACCACGGACAGCACAGATACGCAGTATTTT
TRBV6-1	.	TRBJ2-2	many	CASFRNPNTGELFF	TGTGCCAGCTTTCGGAACCCGAACACCGGGGAGCTGTTTTTT
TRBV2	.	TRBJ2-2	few	CASSDSPLVGTGELFF	TGTGCCAGCAGTGACAGTCCCCTAGTCGGCACCGGGGAGCTGTTTTTT
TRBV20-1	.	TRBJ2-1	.	CSAYPPPGYNEQFF	TGCAGTGCTTATCCTCCCCCGGGGTACAATGAGCAGTTCTTC
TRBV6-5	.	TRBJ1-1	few	CASSTVGSRAFF	TGTGCCAGCAGCACCGTAGGTAGCCGAGCTTTCTTT
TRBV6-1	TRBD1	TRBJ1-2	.	CASLPGTGANYGYTF	TGTGCCAGCCTTCCGGGGACAGGTGCAAACTATGGCTACACCTTC
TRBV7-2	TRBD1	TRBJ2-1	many	CASSRGTDNEQFF	TGTGCCAGCAGCAGAGGGACAGACAATGAGCAGTTCTTC
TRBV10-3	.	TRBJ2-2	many	CAIEGTNTGELFF	TGTGCCATCGAGGGTACGAACACCGGGGAGCTGTTTTTT
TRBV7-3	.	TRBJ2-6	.	CASSPNRAFSGANVLTF	TGTGCCAGCAGCCCAAACCGTGCCTTCTCTGGGGCCAACGTCCTGACTTTC
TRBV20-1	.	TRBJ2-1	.	CSANDQKYNEQFF	TGCAGTGCTAACGACCAGAAATACAATGAGCAGTTCTTC
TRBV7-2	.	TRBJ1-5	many	CASRGPNQPQHF	TGTGCCAGCAGGGGCCCCAATCAGCCCCAGCATTTT
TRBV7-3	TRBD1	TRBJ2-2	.	CASSPTAGTDTGELFF	TGTGCCAGCAGCCCCACTGCCGGGACAGATACCGGGGAGCTGTTTTTT
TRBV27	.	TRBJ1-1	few	CASSSPTPRNTEAFF	TGTGCCAGCAGTTCCCCTACCCCCCGGAACACTGAAGCTTTCTTT
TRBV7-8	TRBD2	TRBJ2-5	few	CASKSSGGYQETQYF	TGTGCCAGCAAGTCTAGCGGGGGGTACCAAGAGACCCAGTACTTC
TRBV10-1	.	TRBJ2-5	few	CASSESWGETQYF	TGCGCCAGCAGTGAGTCATGGGGGGAGACCCAGTACTTC
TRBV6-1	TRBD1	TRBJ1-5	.	CASSVQGAWGNQPQHF	TGTGCCAGCAGTGTTCAGGGGGCATGGGGCAATCAGCCCCAGCATTTT
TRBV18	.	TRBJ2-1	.	CASSLLPSAGPYNEQFF	TGTGCCAGCTCACTGCTACCGAGTGCGGGACCCTACAATGAGCAGTTCTTC
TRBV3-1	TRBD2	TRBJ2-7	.	CASSRGSGTPDEQYF	TGTGCCAGCAGCCGGGGCAGCGGGACTCCGGACGAGCAGTACTTC
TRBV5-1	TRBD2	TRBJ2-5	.	CASTLGTNLETQYF	TGCGCCAGCACCCTCGGGACTAACCTGGAGACCCAGTACTTC
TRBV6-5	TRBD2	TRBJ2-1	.	CASSYRLADNEQFF	TGTGCCAGCAGTTACAGACTAGCGGACAATGAGCAGTTCTTC
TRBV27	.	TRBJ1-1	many	CASSLAGGTEAFF	TGTGCCAGCAGCTTGGCCGGGGGGACTGAAGCTTTCTTT
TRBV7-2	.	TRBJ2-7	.	CASSNRIGSYEQYF	TGTGCCAGCAGCAACAGGATCGGCTCCTACGAGCAGTACTTC
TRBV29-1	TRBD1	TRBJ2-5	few	CSVRQGGETQYF	TGCAGCGTACGACAGGGCGGAGAGACCCAGTACTTC
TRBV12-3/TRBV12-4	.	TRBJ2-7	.	CASRASLGGGEQYF	TGTGCCAGCCGGGCTAGCCTTGGAGGTGGCGAGCAGTACTTC
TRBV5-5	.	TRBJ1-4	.	CASSAAPSTNEKLFF	TGTGCCAGCAGCGCCGCCCCTTCAACTAATGAAAAACTGTTTTTT
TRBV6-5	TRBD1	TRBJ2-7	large	CASRPAGQGAIGMSYEQYF	TGTGCCAGCAGACCCGCGGGACAGGGGGCTATTGGGATGTCCTACGAGCAGTACTTC
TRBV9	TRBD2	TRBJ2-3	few	CASSSLAGVGTDTQYF	TGTGCCAGCAGCTCTCTAGCGGGGGTTGGCACAGATACGCAGTATTTT
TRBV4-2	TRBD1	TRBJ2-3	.	CASSQGRTGDTQYF	TGTGCCAGCAGCCAAGGGCGGACAGGGGATACGCAGTATTTT
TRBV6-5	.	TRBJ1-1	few	CASSYGGGGGNTEAFF	TGTGCCAGCAGTTACGGCGGGGGCGGTGGGAACACTGAAGCTTTCTTT
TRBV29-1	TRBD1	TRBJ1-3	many	CSVLTQGAGNTIYF	TGCAGCGTCCTCACCCAGGGGGCTGGAAACACCATATATTTT
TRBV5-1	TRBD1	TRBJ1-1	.	CASSAGGGLYTEAFF	TGCGCCAGCAGCGCCGGAGGGGGCCTGTACACTGAAGCTTTCTTT
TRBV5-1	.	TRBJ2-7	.	CASSPARVPEQYF	TGCGCCAGCAGCCCTGCCAGGGTCCCCGAGCAGTACTTC
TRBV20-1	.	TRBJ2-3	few	CSASEPARSQDTQYF	TGCAGTGCTAGCGAACCCGCTAGGTCACAGGATACGCAGTATTTT
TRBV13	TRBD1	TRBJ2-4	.	CASSLQQGRNIQYF	TGTGCCAGCAGCCTCCAACAGGGGCGAAACATTCAGTACTTC
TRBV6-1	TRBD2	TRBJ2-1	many	CASGGRGAYNEQFF	TGTGCCAGCGGGGGGCGGGGGGCCTACAATGAGCAGTTCTTC
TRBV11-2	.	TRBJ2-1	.	CASSLRTKVEQFF	TGTGCCAGCAGCTTGAGGACGAAGGTTGAGCAGTTCTTC
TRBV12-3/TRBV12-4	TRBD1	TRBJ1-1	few	CASSRRDRYTEAFF	TGTGCCAGCAGTCGCCGGGACAGGTACACTGAAGCTTTCTTT
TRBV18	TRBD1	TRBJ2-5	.	CASSPQGDRTSQETQYF	TGTGCCAGCTCACCACAGGGGGACAGGACAAGCCAAGAGACCCAGTACTTC